The rows below give T cell receptor beta chains drawn from one sample of a study of shared clonotypes between healthy human individuals. Assay used: immunoSEQ multiplex PCR; TCRdb lists only in-frame clones, some missing. The table includes 1,400,000 or so clones, around 98.5% detected once. Sequenced input: naive CD4+ T cells sorted from blood. The receptor source for this set is a man aged 30-40 years in good health. CDR3s include the opening cysteine and the closing phenylalanine or tryptophan. D genes are given only for firm matches. Clone size is stated in some rows and not others, as once, few, many or a class when expanded.

CDR3nt	CDR3aa	d_gene	len	abundance	j_gene	v_gene
TGCGCCAGCAGCCCGGGGACAGGGGGCTATGATACGCAGTATTTT	CASSPGTGGYDTQYF	TRBD1	15	once	TRBJ2-3	TRBV5-1
TGTGCCAGCAGCGAGGGGGGAGTCGTGGAGACCCAGTACTTC	CASSEGGVVETQYF	-	14	once	TRBJ2-5	TRBV6-1
TGCAGCGTTGAACCAGGGGGGCAGTTCTTC	CSVEPGGQFF	TRBD1	10	-	TRBJ2-1	TRBV29-1
TGCGCCAGCAGCTTGGGGGGGCCCACAGATACGCAGTATTTT	CASSLGGPTDTQYF	-	14	once	TRBJ2-3	TRBV5-1
TGTGCCAGCTCACTCCAACAGGACACAGATACGCAGTATTTT	CASSLQQDTDTQYF	-	14	-	TRBJ2-3	TRBV18
TGTGCCAGCAGTGATGAGCTAGTGGAAGCTTTCTTT	CASSDELVEAFF	-	12	once	TRBJ1-1	TRBV2
TGTGCCAGCAGCTTCCTAAGCGGCCGCTCTGGGGCCAACGTCCTGACTTTC	CASSFLSGRSGANVLTF	-	17	-	TRBJ2-6	TRBV5-4
TGTGCCAGCAGTCGAACCACCGGGGAGCTGTTTTTT	CASSRTTGELFF	-	12	-	TRBJ2-2	TRBV7-9
TGTGCCAGCAGCGGACGCAGGGAAGGGATGAAGCAGTTCTTC	CASSGRREGMKQFF	-	14	-	TRBJ2-1	TRBV9
TGTGCCAGCAGCGTAGGCGTATCCCAAGAGACCCAGTACTTC	CASSVGVSQETQYF	-	14	-	TRBJ2-5	TRBV9
TGTGCCAGCAGCTTAGATGGGATGAACACTGAAGCTTTCTTT	CASSLDGMNTEAFF	-	14	-	TRBJ1-1	TRBV7-6
TGCGCCAGCAGCTCAACCTGGACTAGCGGGAGTTTTGCGGAGACCCAGTACTTC	CASSSTWTSGSFAETQYF	TRBD2	18	-	TRBJ2-5	TRBV5-1
TGTGCCATCAGGACCTCCGGGACAGGGATACATGAGCAGTTCTTC	CAIRTSGTGIHEQFF	TRBD1	15	-	TRBJ2-1	TRBV10-3
TGTGCCAGCTCACCACGTGACGGGTCGGCTTTCACCGGGGAGCTGTTTTTT	CASSPRDGSAFTGELFF	-	17	once	TRBJ2-2	TRBV18
TGTGCCAGCAGTTCCAGGACAGGGCTCTCCTACGAGCAGTACTTC	CASSSRTGLSYEQYF	TRBD1	15	once	TRBJ2-7	TRBV27
TGTGCCAGCAGCTTAGGCGAGGGTACCTACGAGCAGTACTTC	CASSLGEGTYEQYF	-	14	-	TRBJ2-7	TRBV7-9
TGTGCCAGCTCACCAGAGGGACACAACAATCAGCCCCAGCATTTT	CASSPEGHNNQPQHF	-	15	-	TRBJ1-5	TRBV18
TGTGCCAGCAGCCAGATGACCGGGACAGTGGAGTTCTTC	CASSQMTGTVEFF	TRBD1	13	-	TRBJ2-1	TRBV14
TGTGCCAGCAGCGTAGTGTCTCGCGGGAGTGGCGGTGAGCAGTTCTTC	CASSVVSRGSGGEQFF	TRBD2	16	-	TRBJ2-1	TRBV9
TGTGCCAGCAGCTTAGGTGTCCAGGGTGATACGCAGTATTTT	CASSLGVQGDTQYF	-	14	-	TRBJ2-3	TRBV7-8
TGTGCCAGCAGCATCCCGGGACAGGGGGCGGTGAAGGAATCGAACACTGAAGCTTTCTTT	CASSIPGQGAVKESNTEAFF	TRBD1	20	-	TRBJ1-1	TRBV5-4
TGTGCCAGCAGTGAATCCTGGGTTGGCTATGGCTACACCTTC	CASSESWVGYGYTF	-	14	-	TRBJ1-2	TRBV25-1
TGCGCCAGCAGTGCTCACAGAGAAAACTATGGCTACACCTTC	CASSAHRENYGYTF	-	14	-	TRBJ1-2	TRBV10-2
TGTGCCAGCCGGGATTTAAGGAGGGGGCTCTCCTACGAGCAGTACTTC	CASRDLRRGLSYEQYF	-	16	once	TRBJ2-7	TRBV21-1
TGTGCCAGCAGCACAGGGACTGGAAACACCATATATTTT	CASSTGTGNTIYF	-	13	once	TRBJ1-3	TRBV28